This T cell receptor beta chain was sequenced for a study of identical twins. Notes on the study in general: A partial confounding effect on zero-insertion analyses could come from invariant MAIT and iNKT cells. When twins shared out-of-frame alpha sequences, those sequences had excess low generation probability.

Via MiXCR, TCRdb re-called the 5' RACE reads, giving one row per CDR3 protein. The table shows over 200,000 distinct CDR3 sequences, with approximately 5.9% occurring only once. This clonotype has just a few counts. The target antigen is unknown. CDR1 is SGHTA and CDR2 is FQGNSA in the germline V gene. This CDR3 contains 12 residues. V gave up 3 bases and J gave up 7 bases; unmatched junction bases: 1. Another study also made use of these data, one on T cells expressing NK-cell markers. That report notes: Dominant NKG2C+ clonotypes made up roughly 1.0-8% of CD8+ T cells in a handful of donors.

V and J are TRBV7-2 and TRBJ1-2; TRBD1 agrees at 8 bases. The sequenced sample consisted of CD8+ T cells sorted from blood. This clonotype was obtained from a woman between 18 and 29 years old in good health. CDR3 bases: TGTGCCAGCAGCTTGGACAGGGCTGGCTACACCTTC. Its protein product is CASSLDRAGYTF. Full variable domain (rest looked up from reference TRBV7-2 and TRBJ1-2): GAGVSQSPSNKVTEKGKDVELRCDPISGHTALYWYRQSLGQGLEFLIYFQGNSAPDKSGLPSDRFSAERTGGSVSTLTIQRTQQEDSAVYLCASSLDRAGYTFGSGTRLTVV.